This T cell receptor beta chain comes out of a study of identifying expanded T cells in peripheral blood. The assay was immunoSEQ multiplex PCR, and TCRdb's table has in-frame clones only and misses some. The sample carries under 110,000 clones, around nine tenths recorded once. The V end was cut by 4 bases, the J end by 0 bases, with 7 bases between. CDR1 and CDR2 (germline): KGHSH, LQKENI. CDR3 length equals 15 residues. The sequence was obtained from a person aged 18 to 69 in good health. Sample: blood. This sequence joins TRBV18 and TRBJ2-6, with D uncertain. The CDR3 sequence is CASSLEFSGANVLTF. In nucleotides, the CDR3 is TGTGCCAGCTCACTAGAATTCTCTGGGGCCAACGTCCTGACTTTC.